The 12 T cell receptor beta chains below were found in one sample sequenced in a study of PD-1 blockade in classical Hodgkin lymphoma. Repertoires were generated with immunoSEQ multiplex PCR, while TCRdb's copy carries only in-frame clones and drops some. This table holds 50,000 or so clones, approximately 72% found once. This sample's time point: cycle 4 day 1 (C4D1), after 6 weeks of nivolumab. Every patient relapsed after autologous stem cell transplantation, and brentuximab vedotin exposure varied. This sample comprised peripheral blood mononuclear cells (PBMCs), obtained before the fourth cycle of nivolumab. The receptors shown here come from a human donor with classical Hodgkin lymphoma.

This chain links TRBV6-5 with TRBJ2-3, with TRBD2 as a possible D gene (6 bases). In germline, CDR1 is MNHEY, CDR2 SVGAGI. The CDR3 runs 14 residues. Trimming removed 2 bases at V and 2 bases at J, with 8 bases between. CDR3 region: CASSYAGNTDTQYF. The CDR3 DNA sequence: TGTGCCAGCAGTTACGCGGGAAACACAGATACGCAGTATTTT.

This chain's CDR3 is CASSREGSSQFF. CDR3 sequence (DNA): TGCGCCAGCAGTCGGGAGGGATCCTCGCAGTTCTTC. The rearrangement joins TRBV5-1 to TRBJ2-1; 8 nucleotides line up with TRBD2. With 5 bases clipped from V and 12 bases from J, the junction kept 7 bases outside the gene matches. There are 12 residues in the CDR3. The germline V gene encodes CDR1 SGHRS and CDR2 YFSETQ.

This chain connects TRBV27 to TRBJ2-1; 8 bases fit TRBD1. The CDR3 covers 15 residues. Trimming at V came to 10 bases and at J to 10 bases, leaving 18 bases not matched to a gene. Germline V gives CDR1 MNHEY, CDR2 SMNVEV (reference sequence). For the CDR3, the DNA is TGTGCCACCTCTTCCGGGACAGGTTCGACCTGGGAGCAGTTCTTC. Translated: CATSSGTGSTWEQFF.

The chain joins TRBV6-5 to TRBJ2-1; 12 positions agree with TRBD2. J lost 7 bases, V lost 1 base, and 5 bases had no gene match. Germline V lookup: CDR1 MNHEY, CDR2 SVGAGI. The CDR3 loop spans 16 amino acids. Here the CDR3 DNA reads TGTGCCAGCAGTTACTGGGTCGGGACTAGCGGGAATGAGCAGTTCTTC. This codes for CASSYWVGTSGNEQFF.

CDR3 residues: CASSLALPGGTNTGELFF. In nucleotides, the CDR3 is TGTGCCAGCAGCTTAGCGCTCCCAGGGGGGACGAACACCGGGGAGCTGTTTTTT. The chain has TRBV7-6 and TRBJ2-2, with D maybe TRBD1 (7 bases). Trimming left V 0 bases short and J 0 bases short, with 14 bases between. The CDR3 length is 18 residues. Germline lookup yields CDR1 SGHVS and CDR2 FNYEAQ.

V is TRBV9 and J is TRBJ2-3, with D possibly matching TRBD1 (5 bases). CDR3 length equals 17 residues. Germline-derived CDR1 and CDR2 are SGDLS and YYNGEE. V lost 3 bases to trimming and J lost 1 base, with 18 bases between them. The CDR3 sequence is CASSARWTPLGTDTQYF. CDR3 bases: TGTGCCAGCAGCGCCAGGTGGACACCATTAGGCACAGATACGCAGTATTTT.

V usage is TRBV5-1 and J usage is TRBJ2-5, with TRBD1 matching over 7 bases. V was clipped by 3 bases and J by 4 bases; unmatched bases: 12. Germline CDR1 reads SGHRS; CDR2 reads YFSETQ. The CDR3 totals 16 residues. This chain's CDR3 is CASSWSGGQRGETQYF. CDR3 DNA sequence: TGCGCCAGCAGCTGGAGTGGGGGACAGAGGGGAGAGACCCAGTACTTC.

The V and J genes are TRBV11-3 and TRBJ1-3; D unresolved. Germline CDR1 is SGHNT and CDR2 is YENEEA. Trimming pared 1 base from V and 3 bases from J, leaving 7 bases between. The length of the CDR3 is 14 residues. CDR3 residues: CASSLGADGNTIYF. The CDR3 nucleotides read TGTGCCAGCAGCTTAGGTGCCGATGGAAACACCATATATTTT.

The rearrangement uses TRBV9 and TRBJ1-5, with D hard to call. The CDR3 is made up of 13 amino acids. CDR1 is SGDLS, CDR2 YYNGEE, per germline. The V and J ends lost 1 base and 7 bases respectively, with 9 bases between them. The CDR3 bases are TGTGCCAGCAGCGTAACCCCCCTACAGCCCCAGCATTTT. Protein product: CASSVTPLQPQHF. Drawing the rest from reference TRBV9 and TRBJ1-5, the complete variable domain is DSGVTQTPKHLITATGQRVTLRCSPRSGDLSVYWYQQSLDQGLQFLIQYYNGEERAKGNILERFSAQQFPDLHSELNLSSLELGDSALYFCASSVTPLQPQHFGDGTRLSIL.

The chain couples TRBV11-2 to TRBJ1-1; the D is unclear. Germline CDR1 and CDR2: SGHAT and FQNNGV. This CDR3 contains 13 residues. V lost 0 bases and J 5 bases, leaving 7 bases between the germline ends. The DNA for the CDR3 is TGTGCCAGCAGCTTAGAAATGGAAACTGAAGCTTTCTTT. Its protein is CASSLEMETEAFF. The entire variable domain, with the rest obtained from reference TRBV11-2 and TRBJ1-1, is as follows: EAGVAQSPRYKIIEKRQSVAFWCNPISGHATLYWYQQILGQGPKLLIQFQNNGVVDDSQLPKDRFSAERLKGVDSTLKIQPAKLEDSAVYLCASSLEMETEAFFGQGTRLTVV.

As for this clone: The germline gene is not matched at one end of the junction; a read error may be the cause. The rearrangement uses TRBV7-2 and TRBJ2-3, with 8 bases that match TRBD1. This CDR3 comprises 13 residues. Germline assignment: CDR1 SGHTA and CDR2 FQGNSA. CDR3 protein: CASSLAGTGSRHF. In DNA, the CDR3 is TGTGCCAGCAGCTTAGCTGGGACAGGCTCCAGGCATTTT.

The chain recombines TRBV2 with TRBJ2-1; TRBD1 aligns across 12 bases. Germline assignment: CDR1 SNHLY and CDR2 FYNNEI. This CDR3 has 15 amino acids. Losses at the gene ends were 5 bases for V and 6 bases for J; bases not matched to a gene: 5. CDR3 protein: CASSPGQGAANEQFF. The CDR3 DNA is TGTGCCAGCAGTCCGGGACAGGGGGCGGCCAATGAGCAGTTCTTC.